The rows below give T cell receptor beta chains drawn from one sample of a study of T cell responses to AZD1222 COVID-19 vaccine. Profiled with immunoSEQ multiplex PCR; TCRdb holds only in-frame clones, not every one. The sample includes more than 250,000 clones, more than 80% of them seen just once. Sequences were derived from peripheral blood, sampled on day 0 of AZD1222 vaccination. The receptor source for this set is an adult in good health. Both conserved end residues are trimmed from each CDR3. A D gene is named only where the DNA matches it firmly. Size values are once, few and many counts, or a class for expanded clones, and some rows have none.

d_call	j_call	v_call	clone_size	cdr3_aa
TRBD1	TRBJ1-2	TRBV14	.	ASSQGGGGGYT
.	TRBJ1-2	TRBV6-5	.	ASSYSRHNYGYT
.	TRBJ2-5	TRBV25-1	.	ASSGWTPPGETQY
.	TRBJ2-3	TRBV5-4	.	ASSLGRFGTDTQY
TRBD1	TRBJ2-6	TRBV27	.	ASKRGPPGANVLT
TRBD1	TRBJ1-1	TRBV6-2/TRBV6-3	.	ASSIQGALTEAF
TRBD2	TRBJ2-1	TRBV5-4	.	ASSWTSSYNEQF
.	TRBJ1-2	TRBV28	.	ASSSPPGSHGYT
TRBD1	TRBJ1-4	TRBV7-2	.	ASSAMSPGQGEKLF
TRBD2	TRBJ2-2	TRBV10-2	.	ASILAGGANTGELF
.	TRBJ2-2	TRBV5-4	.	ASSSPRGTGGELF
TRBD2	TRBJ2-1	TRBV28	.	ASSSGLAGGRSYNEQF
TRBD1	TRBJ2-2	TRBV2	.	ASSSGTGPGELF
.	TRBJ2-2	TRBV6-1	.	ASSERAGRATGELF
.	TRBJ1-1	TRBV24-1	.	ATSAPTEAF
.	TRBJ1-6	TRBV2	.	ASSDRGNSPLH
TRBD2	TRBJ2-1	TRBV18	.	ASSPTSGTYNEQF
TRBD1	TRBJ1-5	TRBV7-2	.	ASSPTGADQPQH
.	TRBJ2-7	TRBV7-9	few	ASSSAYGYEQY
.	TRBJ1-3	TRBV28	.	ASSLMGIGGSGNTIY
.	TRBJ2-5	TRBV3-1/TRBV3-2	.	ASSLLERVGETQY
TRBD1	TRBJ2-2	TRBV9	.	ASSPRDRGRGELF
.	TRBJ2-3	TRBV28	.	ASTSGGLTDTQY
.	TRBJ2-4	TRBV7-3	.	ASSPPKLRRATKNIQY
.	TRBJ1-4	TRBV4-1	few	ASSQVGGEKLF
.	TRBJ1-2	TRBV28	once	ASTPPWGSPNYGYT
.	TRBJ1-3	TRBV7-9	.	ASSPVGSSGNTIY
TRBD1	TRBJ1-5	TRBV5-6	.	ASSYRGTNRGNQPQH
TRBD1	TRBJ1-1	TRBV19	.	ASTLPGAGGTEAF
.	TRBJ1-1	TRBV6-2/TRBV6-3	.	ASSYEVTNTEAF
.	TRBJ1-4	TRBV5-4	.	ASSPSAVPNEKLF
.	TRBJ1-6	TRBV6-5	.	ASKQSLSGNSPLH
.	TRBJ2-5	TRBV5-1	.	ASNRGAVGETQY
TRBD1	TRBJ1-2	TRBV7-9	.	ASSRDRVGGYT
TRBD1	TRBJ2-7	TRBV5-1	.	ASSLGTGGPYEQY
TRBD1	TRBJ1-1	TRBV28	.	ASSIHTGGQTEAF
TRBD1	TRBJ2-2	TRBV5-6	.	ASSYPPWGQGHRELF
.	TRBJ1-2	TRBV29-1	.	SVGGGYGYT
.	TRBJ1-4	TRBV6-2/TRBV6-3	few	ASSQVYPAQDENEKLF
TRBD2	TRBJ2-1	TRBV9	.	ASSVGSSGREGYEQF
.	TRBJ1-3	TRBV27	.	ASSRRLASGNTIY
.	TRBJ2-1	TRBV19	.	ASSIATVGYNEQF
TRBD1	TRBJ1-2	TRBV5-6	.	ASSSGQAYGYT